Listed here are 14 T cell receptor beta chains from one sample, sequenced in a study of T cell responses to AZD1222 COVID-19 vaccine. Generated by immunoSEQ multiplex PCR, the TCRdb table keeps only in-frame clones and is missing some. The sample contains tens of thousands of clones, 85% to 90% of which appear only once. This material consisted of peripheral blood, taken 28 days after the second AZD1222 dose. The receptor source for this set is an adult who received the AZD1222 COVID-19 vaccine.

The rearrangement uses TRBV19 and TRBJ1-1; perhaps TRBD1 as D (5 bases). The germline V and J ends were trimmed by 7 bases and 11 bases, with 20 bases remaining between them. The CDR3 spans 13 residues. Looked up from germline, CDR1 is LNHDA and CDR2 is SQIVND (reference sequence). CDR3 sequence reads: CASTPPIWGEAFF. CDR3 coding DNA: TGTGCCAGTACCCCCCCGATTTGGGGCGAGGCTTTCTTT.

This clone has only one observation. V usage is TRBV10-3 and J usage is TRBJ2-5; no reliable D call. V dropped 5 bases and J dropped 4 bases, with 11 bases sitting between them. The germline gives CDR1 ENHRY, CDR2 SYGVKD. CDR3 size: 13 residues. The CDR3 spells CAISPQGLETQYF. In nucleotides, the CDR3 is TGTGCCATCAGTCCTCAAGGTCTAGAGACCCAGTACTTC.

CDR3 in DNA: TGTGCCAGCAGTACCCTCGGCGGACCGAATGAAAAACTGTTTTTT. Translated, it gives CASSTLGGPNEKLFF. The rearrangement joins TRBV9 to TRBJ1-4; D gene unclear. Trimming removed 5 bases at V and 5 bases at J, with 16 bases between. Germline CDR1 reads SGDLS; CDR2 reads YYNGEE. CDR3 length equals 15 residues. Supplemented by reference TRBV9 and TRBJ1-4, the full variable domain reads DSGVTQTPKHLITATGQRVTLRCSPRSGDLSVYWYQQSLDQGLQFLIQYYNGEERAKGNILERFSAQQFPDLHSELNLSSLELGDSALYFCASSTLGGPNEKLFFGSGTQLSVL.

The chain carries TRBV19 and TRBJ2-7; tentative D call: TRBD1 (6 bases). CDR3 size: 17 residues. Germline V gene sequence: CDR1 LNHDA, CDR2 SQIVND (reference sequence). V was trimmed by 3 bases and J by 5 bases, leaving 23 bases between them. The CDR3 spells CASSMNTRRTAQHEQYF. The CDR3 DNA is TGTGCCAGTAGTATGAACACCCGAAGGACAGCCCAACACGAGCAGTACTTC.

This clone was picked up a small number of times. The chain couples TRBV6-1 to TRBJ1-1; unclear D gene. The length of the CDR3 is 14 residues. Trimming took 1 base from V and 3 from J, leaving 9 bases between them. The germline V gene has CDR1 MNHNS and CDR2 SASEGT. As DNA, the CDR3 is TGTGCCAGCAGTGAAGTAGGCAGCTACACTGAAGCTTTCTTT. This gives the protein CASSEVGSYTEAFF.

This clone was detected a few times. This rearrangement joins TRBV20-1 to TRBJ2-5; D is uncertain. Germline V gives CDR1 DFQATT, CDR2 SNEGSKA (reference sequence). The CDR3 spans 13 residues. V shed 3 bases and J shed 6 bases, with 14 bases lying between them. DNA of the CDR3: TGCAGTGCTAGTTATCAAGGGTTGAAGACCCAGTACTTC. Its protein is CSASYQGLKTQYF.

This rearrangement joins TRBV18 to TRBJ2-1; the D gene is possibly TRBD1 (5 bases). The CDR3 contains 13 residues. Germline V lookup: CDR1 KGHSH, CDR2 LQKENI. The V end was cut by 6 bases, the J end by 6 bases, with 12 bases between. CDR3 residues: CASSPVGANEQFF. The CDR3 bases are TGTGCCAGCTCCCCGGTAGGGGCCAATGAGCAGTTCTTC.

The chain uses TRBV9 and TRBJ2-3; 11 bases match TRBD2. The V segment lost 3 bases and the J segment 2 bases; nucleotides outside the gene matches: 5. The germline V gene encodes CDR1 SGDLS and CDR2 YYNGEE. There are 16 residues in the CDR3. The chain's CDR3 is CASSGGTSGITDTQYF. DNA for the CDR3: TGTGCCAGCAGCGGCGGGACTAGCGGAATCACAGATACGCAGTATTTT.

V is TRBV2 and J is TRBJ1-2; 8 bases fit TRBD1. The CDR3 runs to 15 residues. The V gene end was trimmed by 6 bases and the J gene end by 4 bases; junction bases not matched to a gene: 10. The germline CDR1 and CDR2 sequences are SNHLY and FYNNEI. The CDR3 spells CASSRTGKGVYGYTF. As DNA, the CDR3 is TGTGCCAGCAGCCGGACAGGGAAGGGGGTCTATGGCTACACCTTC.

The CDR3, as DNA: TGCGCCAGCAGACTGATGGGGGCTGCCCACGAGCAGTACTTC. This encodes CASRLMGAAHEQYF. This chain connects TRBV23-1 to TRBJ2-7; TRBD1 is a possible D gene (6 bases). TRBV23-1 is identified as an open reading frame with a role that is uncertain. This CDR3 is built from 14 residues. V dropped 6 bases and J dropped 5 bases, with 17 bases sitting between them.

This chain connects TRBV2 to TRBJ1-2, with 9 positions matching TRBD1. The J segment lost 4 bases and the V segment lost 6 bases, leaving 6 bases of the junction unmatched. The CDR3 spans 14 residues. The germline gives CDR1 SNHLY, CDR2 FYNNEI. As DNA, the CDR3 is TGTGCCAGCAGCACAGGGGGCTCGGGCTATGGCTACACCTTC. This gives the protein CASSTGGSGYGYTF.

V is TRBV15 and J is TRBJ1-1; D not certain. The V end lost 1 base, the J end lost 4 bases, and 10 bases lay between the germline ends. The germline CDR1 and CDR2 sequences are LNHNV and YYDKDF (reference sequence). CDR3 length: 14 residues. The CDR3 protein is CATSRAGLSTEAFF. DNA of the CDR3: TGTGCCACCAGCAGAGCCGGGCTCAGCACTGAAGCTTTCTTT.

This clone was found a few times. V gene TRBV6-5 combines with J gene TRBJ2-2; D gene unclear. The CDR3 spans 13 residues. V dropped 4 bases and J dropped 0 bases, with 3 bases sitting between them. Germline CDR1 and CDR2: MNHEY and SVGAGI. CDR3: CASSSPNTGELFF. The CDR3 DNA reads TGTGCCAGCAGTTCCCCGAACACCGGGGAGCTGTTTTTT.

The chain carries TRBV30 and TRBJ1-1; a possible D gene is TRBD1 (6 bases). From germline, CDR1 is GTSNPN and CDR2 SVGIG (reference sequence). The CDR3 covers 13 residues. V lost 2 bases and J lost 2, with 9 bases in between. As DNA, the CDR3 is TGTGCCTGGAGTAGACAGGCAAACACTGAAGCTTTCTTT. Protein: CAWSRQANTEAFF.